The clone carrying this T cell receptor beta chain showed up just a few times. The antigen is undetermined. These data belong to a study of identical twins. Trimming took off 2 bases at V and 0 bases at J, with 8 bases between the two ends. The CDR3 loop spans 14 amino acids. Germline loops: CDR1 LGHDT, CDR2 YNNKEL (reference sequence). Only healthy Caucasians were included as donors. Addition of a universal primer site occurred through template switching, and cDNA carried unique molecular identifiers. TCRdb independently ran MiXCR on the 5' RACE reads; one entry per CDR3 protein. The profile shows about 530,000 distinct CDR3 sequences, approximately 20% of them singletons. Study-level findings and limits: In cord blood, abundant beta clonotypes had fewer insertions; memory showed no trend.

The data also belong to a second study, concerning yellow fever vaccine responses in identical twins. That source notes: Convergence reportedly seemed to mark part of the twins' vaccine T cell response, with personalization marking the rest.

This receptor was identified in a young woman in good health. The sample taken for sequencing was CD4+ T cells sorted from blood. The chain uses TRBV3-1 and TRBJ2-7, with D hard to call. The CDR3 nucleotides read TGTGCCAGCAGCCAATCCAGGAGCTCCTACGAGCAGTACGTC. It is translated as CASSQSRSSYEQYV.